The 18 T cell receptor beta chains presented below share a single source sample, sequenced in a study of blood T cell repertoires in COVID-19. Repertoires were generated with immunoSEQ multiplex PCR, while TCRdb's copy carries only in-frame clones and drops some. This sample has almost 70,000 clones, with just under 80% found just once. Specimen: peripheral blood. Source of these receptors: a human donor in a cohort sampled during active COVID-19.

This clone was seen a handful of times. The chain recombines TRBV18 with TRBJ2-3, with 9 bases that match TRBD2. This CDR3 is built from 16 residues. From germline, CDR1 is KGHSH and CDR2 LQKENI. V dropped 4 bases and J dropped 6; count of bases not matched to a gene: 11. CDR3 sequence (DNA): TGTGCCAGCTCACTTCAGACTAGCGGAGGATCGGATACGCAGTATTTT. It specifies CASSLQTSGGSDTQYF.

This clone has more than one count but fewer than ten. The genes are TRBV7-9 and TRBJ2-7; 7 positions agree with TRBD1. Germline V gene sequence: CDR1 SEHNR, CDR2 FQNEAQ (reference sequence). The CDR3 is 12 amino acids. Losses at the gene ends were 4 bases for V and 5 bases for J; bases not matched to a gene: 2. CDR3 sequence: CASSSTGNEQYF. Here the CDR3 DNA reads TGTGCCAGCAGCTCGACAGGGAACGAGCAGTACTTC.

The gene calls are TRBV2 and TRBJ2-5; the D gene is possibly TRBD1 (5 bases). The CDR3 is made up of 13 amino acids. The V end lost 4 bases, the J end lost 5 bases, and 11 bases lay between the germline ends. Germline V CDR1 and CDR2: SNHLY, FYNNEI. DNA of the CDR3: TGTGCCAGCAGTGTCGGTGGGGCTGAGACCCAGTACTTC. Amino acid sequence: CASSVGGAETQYF.

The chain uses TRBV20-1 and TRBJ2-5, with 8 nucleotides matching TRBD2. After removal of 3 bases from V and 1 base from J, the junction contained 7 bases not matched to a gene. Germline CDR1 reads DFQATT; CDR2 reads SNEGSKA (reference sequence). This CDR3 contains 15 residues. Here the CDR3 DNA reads TGCAGTGCTAGTAGGGGAGCGGGGGTCCAAGAGACCCAGTACTTC. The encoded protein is CSASRGAGVQETQYF.

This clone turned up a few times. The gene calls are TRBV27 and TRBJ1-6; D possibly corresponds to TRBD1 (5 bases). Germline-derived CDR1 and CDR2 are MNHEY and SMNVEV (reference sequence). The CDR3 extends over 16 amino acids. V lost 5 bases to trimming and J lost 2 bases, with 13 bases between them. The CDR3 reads CASSTGAHPYNSPLHF. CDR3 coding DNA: TGTGCCAGCAGTACAGGAGCCCATCCCTATAATTCACCCCTCCACTTT.

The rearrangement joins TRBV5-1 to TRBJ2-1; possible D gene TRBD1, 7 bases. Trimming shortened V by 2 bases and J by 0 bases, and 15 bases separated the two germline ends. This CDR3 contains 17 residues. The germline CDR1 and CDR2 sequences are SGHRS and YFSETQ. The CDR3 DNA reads TGCGCCAGCAGCTTTCGACAGGGACTTAGCTCCTACAATGAGCAGTTCTTC. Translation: CASSFRQGLSSYNEQFF.

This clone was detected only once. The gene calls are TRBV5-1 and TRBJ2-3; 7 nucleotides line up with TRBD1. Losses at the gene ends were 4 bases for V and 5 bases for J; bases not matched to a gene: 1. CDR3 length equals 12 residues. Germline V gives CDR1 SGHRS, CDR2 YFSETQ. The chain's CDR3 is CASSQGEDTQYF. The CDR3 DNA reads TGCGCCAGCAGCCAGGGGGAAGATACGCAGTATTTT.

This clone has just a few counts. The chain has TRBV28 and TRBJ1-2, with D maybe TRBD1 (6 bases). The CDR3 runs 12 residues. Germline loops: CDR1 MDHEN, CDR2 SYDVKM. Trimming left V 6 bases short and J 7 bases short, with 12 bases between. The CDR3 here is CASSSGTPGYTF. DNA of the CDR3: TGTGCCAGCAGCTCGGGGACACCTGGCTACACCTTC.

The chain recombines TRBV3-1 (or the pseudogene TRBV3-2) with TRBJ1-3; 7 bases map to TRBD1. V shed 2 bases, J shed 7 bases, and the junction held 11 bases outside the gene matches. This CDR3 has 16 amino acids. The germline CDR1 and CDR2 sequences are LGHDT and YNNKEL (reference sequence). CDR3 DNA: TGTGCCAGCAGCCAATCCCACGACAGGGTTGGTAACACCATATATTTT. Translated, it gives CASSQSHDRVGNTIYF.

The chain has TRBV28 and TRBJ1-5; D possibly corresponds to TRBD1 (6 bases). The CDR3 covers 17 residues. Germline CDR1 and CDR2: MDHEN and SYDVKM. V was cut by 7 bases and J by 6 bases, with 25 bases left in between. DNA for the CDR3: TGTGCCAGCAACCCGGCATGGGGGCATAGGGGTATTCAGCCCCAGCATTTT. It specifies CASNPAWGHRGIQPQHF.

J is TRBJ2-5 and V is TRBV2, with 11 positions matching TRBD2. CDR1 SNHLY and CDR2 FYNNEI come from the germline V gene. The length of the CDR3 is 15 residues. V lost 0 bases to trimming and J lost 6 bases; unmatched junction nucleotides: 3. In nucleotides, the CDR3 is TGTGCCAGCAGTGAAGCGGTAGCGGGAGGGAAGACCCAGTACTTC. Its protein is CASSEAVAGGKTQYF.

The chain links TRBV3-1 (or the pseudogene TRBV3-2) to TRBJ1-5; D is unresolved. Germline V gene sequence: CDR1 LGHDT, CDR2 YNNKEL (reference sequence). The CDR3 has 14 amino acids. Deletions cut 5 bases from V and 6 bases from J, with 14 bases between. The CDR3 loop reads CASSSLDRSQPQHF. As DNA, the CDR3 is TGTGCCAGCAGCTCCCTGGATCGGAGTCAGCCCCAGCATTTT.

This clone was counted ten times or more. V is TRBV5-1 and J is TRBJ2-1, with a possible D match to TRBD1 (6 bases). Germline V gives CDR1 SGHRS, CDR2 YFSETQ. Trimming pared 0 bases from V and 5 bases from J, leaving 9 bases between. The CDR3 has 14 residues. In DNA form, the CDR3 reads TGCGCCAGCAGCTTGGGGGACACCCACAATGAGCAGTTCTTC. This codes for CASSLGDTHNEQFF.

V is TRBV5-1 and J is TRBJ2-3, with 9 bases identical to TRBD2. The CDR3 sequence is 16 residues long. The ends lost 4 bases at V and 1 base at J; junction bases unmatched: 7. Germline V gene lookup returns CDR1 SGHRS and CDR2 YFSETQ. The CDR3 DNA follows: TGCGCCAGCAGCGCGGGAGGGGACGGAGGCACAGATACGCAGTATTTT. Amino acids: CASSAGGDGGTDTQYF.

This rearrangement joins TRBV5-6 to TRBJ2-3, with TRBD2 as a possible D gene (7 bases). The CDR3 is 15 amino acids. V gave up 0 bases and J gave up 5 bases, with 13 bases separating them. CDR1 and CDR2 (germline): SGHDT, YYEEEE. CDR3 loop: CASSLDSGGVDTQYF. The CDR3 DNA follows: TGTGCCAGCAGCTTGGATTCGGGGGGCGTAGATACGCAGTATTTT.

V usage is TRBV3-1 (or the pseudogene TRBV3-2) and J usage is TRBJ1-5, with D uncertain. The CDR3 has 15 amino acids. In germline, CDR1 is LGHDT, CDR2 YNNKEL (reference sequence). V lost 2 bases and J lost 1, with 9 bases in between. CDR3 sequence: CASSQSRRSNQPQHF. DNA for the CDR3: TGTGCCAGCAGCCAAAGTCGGCGGAGCAATCAGCCCCAGCATTTT.

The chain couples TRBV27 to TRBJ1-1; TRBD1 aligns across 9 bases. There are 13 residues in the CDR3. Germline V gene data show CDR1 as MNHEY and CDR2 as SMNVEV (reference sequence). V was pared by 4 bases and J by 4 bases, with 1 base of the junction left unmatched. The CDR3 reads CASSWDRATEAFF. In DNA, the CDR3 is TGTGCCAGCAGTTGGGACAGGGCCACTGAAGCTTTCTTT.

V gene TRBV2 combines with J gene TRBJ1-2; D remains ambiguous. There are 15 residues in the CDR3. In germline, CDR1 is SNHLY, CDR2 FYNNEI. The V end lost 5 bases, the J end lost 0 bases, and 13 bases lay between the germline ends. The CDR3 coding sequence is TGTGCCAGCAGTCCCCGGGAGAGTGCTAACTATGGCTACACCTTC. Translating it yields CASSPRESANYGYTF.